The rows below give T cell receptor beta chains drawn from one sample of a study of T cell changes during pregnancy in multiple sclerosis. The method was immunoSEQ multiplex PCR; TCRdb's version includes in-frame clones alone and lacks a portion of them. This sample has under 100,000 clones; 94% occur once, and the top ten carry 2.5%. The sequenced sample was peripheral blood, obtained in the third trimester of pregnancy. The receptors were sampled from a female donor with multiple sclerosis, enrolled in a pregnancy study. Both conserved end residues are part of each CDR3. D genes are given only for firm matches. Only part of the rows carry a size: once, few, many, or a class if the clone is expanded.

clone size,V gene,D gene,J gene,CDR3 DNA,CDR3 protein
.,TRBV27,.,TRBJ1-6,TGTGCCAGCACCCATATCGGGGGAGATTCACCCCTCCACTTT,CASTHIGGDSPLHF
.,TRBV6-5,TRBD2,TRBJ2-5,TGTGCCAGCAGGGCGGGGGACCACCAAGAGACCCAGTACTTC,CASRAGDHQETQYF
.,TRBV6-5,.,TRBJ2-1,TGTGCCAGCAGCCACAGGGGAGGAAACAATGAGCAGTTCTTC,CASSHRGGNNEQFF
.,TRBV25-1,TRBD1,TRBJ2-7,TGTGCCAGCAGTGACCCCCGGACAGGGCGCGAGCAGTACTTC,CASSDPRTGREQYF
.,TRBV19,TRBD1,TRBJ2-1,TGTGCCAGTAGTACCCCCGGACAGGGGTGGGGCGATGAGCAGTTCTTC,CASSTPGQGWGDEQFF
.,TRBV5-1,TRBD1,TRBJ2-7,TGCGCCAGCAGCTTAACCGGGACAGGGGTCTTCTACGAGCAGTACTTC,CASSLTGTGVFYEQYF
once,TRBV7-9,.,TRBJ2-3,TGTGCCAGCAGCTTCGATACTAGTGGCACAGATACGCAGTATTTT,CASSFDTSGTDTQYF
.,TRBV4-1,.,TRBJ1-3,TGCGCCAGCAGCCACGGCAGGGCGAATGGAAACACCATATATTTT,CASSHGRANGNTIYF
.,TRBV13,.,TRBJ2-1,TGTGCCAGCAGGTCCAACAGGGACGGGCAGTTCTTC,CASRSNRDGQFF
.,TRBV27,TRBD1,TRBJ1-4,TGTGCCAGCAGTTTTACGACAGGGACTAATGAAAAACTGTTTTTT,CASSFTTGTNEKLFF
.,TRBV11-2,.,TRBJ2-7,TGTGCCAGCAGCTTAATTCCAACATCCCACGAGCAGTACTTC,CASSLIPTSHEQYF
.,TRBV29-1,TRBD1,TRBJ2-5,TGCAGCGCACAGGGGGGTGGAACGGAGACCCAGTACTTC,CSAQGGGTETQYF
.,TRBV7-2,TRBD2,TRBJ2-1,TGTGCCAGCAGCTTAGAACCTAGCGGGGGGAACAATGAGCAGTTCTTC,CASSLEPSGGNNEQFF
.,TRBV2,.,TRBJ2-3,TGTGCCAGCGACAGTGAAGCGTACCACACAGATACGCAGTATTTT,CASDSEAYHTDTQYF